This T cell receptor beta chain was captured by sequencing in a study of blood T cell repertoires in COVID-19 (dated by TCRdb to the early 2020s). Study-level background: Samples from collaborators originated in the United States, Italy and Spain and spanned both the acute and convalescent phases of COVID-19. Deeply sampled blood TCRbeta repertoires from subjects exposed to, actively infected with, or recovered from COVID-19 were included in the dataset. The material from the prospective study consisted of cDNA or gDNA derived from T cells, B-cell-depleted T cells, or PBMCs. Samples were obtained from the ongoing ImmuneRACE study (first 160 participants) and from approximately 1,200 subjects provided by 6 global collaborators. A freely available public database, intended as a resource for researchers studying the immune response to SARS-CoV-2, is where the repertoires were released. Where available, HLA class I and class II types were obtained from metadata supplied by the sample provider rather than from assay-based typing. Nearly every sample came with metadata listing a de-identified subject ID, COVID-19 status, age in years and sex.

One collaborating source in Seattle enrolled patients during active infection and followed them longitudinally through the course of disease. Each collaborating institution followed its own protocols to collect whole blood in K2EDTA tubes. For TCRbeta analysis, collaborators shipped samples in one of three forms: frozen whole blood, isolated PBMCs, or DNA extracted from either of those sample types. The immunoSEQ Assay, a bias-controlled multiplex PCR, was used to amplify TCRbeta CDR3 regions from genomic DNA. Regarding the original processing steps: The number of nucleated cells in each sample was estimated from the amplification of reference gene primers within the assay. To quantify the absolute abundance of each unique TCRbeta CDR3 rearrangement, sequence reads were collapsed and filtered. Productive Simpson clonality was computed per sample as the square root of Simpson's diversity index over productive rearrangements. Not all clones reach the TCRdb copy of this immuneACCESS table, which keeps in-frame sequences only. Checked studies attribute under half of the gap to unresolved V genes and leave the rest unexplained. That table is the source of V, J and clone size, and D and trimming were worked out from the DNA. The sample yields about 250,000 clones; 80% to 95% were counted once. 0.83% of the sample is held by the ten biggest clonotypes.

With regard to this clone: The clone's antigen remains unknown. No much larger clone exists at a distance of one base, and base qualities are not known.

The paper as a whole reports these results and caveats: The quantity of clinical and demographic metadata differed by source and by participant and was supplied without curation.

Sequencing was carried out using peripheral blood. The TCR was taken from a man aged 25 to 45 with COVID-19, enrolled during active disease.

The CDR3 region has the sequence CAKTTGGNTEAFF. Here is the DNA: TGTGCCAAGACGACAGGGGGCAACACTGAAGCTTTCTTT. Recombination linked TRBV28 to TRBJ1-1, and 10 junction bases match TRBD1. V and J are trimmed by 10 bases and 2 bases, and the gene matches miss 4 bases of the junction. The germline V gene provides CDR1 MDHEN and CDR2 SYDVKM. The CDR3, from cysteine to phenylalanine, totals 13 residues. Only the CDR3 DNA stays, 39 bases, in frame from base 1. The variable domain in full, with residues beyond the CDR3 obtained from the reference TRBV28 and TRBJ1-1 genes, is DVKVTQSSRYLVKRTGEKVFLECVQDMDHENMFWYRQDPGLGLRLIYFSYDVKMKEKGDIPEGYSVSREKKERFSLILESASTNQTSMYLCAKTTGGNTEAFFGQGTRLTVV.